Listed here are 3 T cell receptor beta chains from one sample, sequenced in a study of naive and memory T cell subsets. An equimolar mix of two oligonucleotides served as the beta constant-region primer for TRBC1 and TRBC2. Ligated cDNA was amplified by four rounds of PCR with nested alpha and beta constant-region primers and SP2. TCRdb re-called the UMI-ligation and nested PCR reads through MiXCR, storing one row per CDR3 protein. The table shows 120,000 to 150,000 distinct CDR3 sequences, with approximately 22% occurring only once. Study-level results: Possibly reflecting memory cells re-expressing CD45RA, a few larger clonotypes occurred in naive repertoires, especially CD8.

Their antigens remain unidentified. The specimen was naive CD4+ T cells from blood. The receptor source for this set is a human donor in good health.

This clonotype was seen only a few times. J is TRBJ1-2 and V is TRBV7-6; 7 nucleotides align to TRBD1. The CDR3 has 15 amino acids. Germline loops: CDR1 SGHVS, CDR2 FNYEAQ. V was clipped by 5 bases and J by 4 bases; unmatched bases: 10. The CDR3 DNA reads TGTGCCAGCAGCCAGGGCCCGGGACAGACCTATGGCTACACCTTC. Encoded protein: CASSQGPGQTYGYTF. Looking up the rest from reference TRBV7-6 and TRBJ1-2 gives the full variable domain: GAGVSQSPRYKVTKRGQDVALRCDPISGHVSLYWYRQALGQGPEFLTYFNYEAQQDKSGLPNDRFSAERPEGSISTLTIQRTEQRDSAMYRCASSQGPGQTYGYTFGSGTRLTVV.

V gene TRBV5-1 combines with J gene TRBJ2-3, with D possibly matching TRBD1 (6 bases). Germline V lookup: CDR1 SGHRS, CDR2 YFSETQ. V shed 3 bases and J shed 2 bases, with 16 bases lying between them. The CDR3 runs 16 residues. In nucleotides, the CDR3 is TGCGCCAGCAGCTACCGACAGGCAGAATTCACAGATACGCAGTATTTT. Translating gives CASSYRQAEFTDTQYF.

V and J are TRBV5-1 and TRBJ2-7; D gene ambiguous. This CDR3 is 13 amino acids long. V was trimmed by 4 bases and J by 3 bases, leaving 11 bases between them. Germline-derived CDR1 and CDR2 are SGHRS and YFSETQ. The CDR3 nucleotides are TGCGCCAGCAGCCCGGGTTCCCGCTACGAGCAGTACTTC. Translating it yields CASSPGSRYEQYF.